This T cell receptor beta chain was identified in a study of shared clonotypes between healthy human individuals. Study-level background: CD8 memory received one plate per donor, CD8 naive two, CD4 memory three and CD4 naive three. Study-wide findings and caveats: When compared with the clonotypes that were shared by all four sorted-subset donors, the non-shared clonotypes turned out to have lower generation probabilities.

Several immunoSEQ plates held equal portions of the genomic DNA taken from each subset. Approximately 220 ng DNA, 30,000 or so T cell genomes, went into each sorted-subset replicate PCR. Data came from immunoSEQ multiplex PCR; TCRdb stores just in-frame clones and leaves some out. The sample lists nearly 2 million clones; about 95% were seen once. Details on this clone: The antigen remains unidentified.

CD8 cells classed as naive were CD45RO-negative and positively selected for CCR7, excluding terminally differentiated effector memory CD45RA+ cells. This receptor was taken from a man aged 18 to 29 in good health. The material sequenced was naive CD8+ T cells sorted from blood.

CDR3 in amino acids: CASSLGQSINFHTEAFF. In DNA form, the CDR3 reads TGTGCCAGCAGCTTAGGACAGTCGATAAACTTTCACACTGAAGCTTTCTTT. The chain has TRBV13 and TRBJ1-1; D not resolved. The V end was cut by 0 bases, the J end by 3 bases, with 17 bases between. Germline V gene data show CDR1 as PRHDT and CDR2 as FYEKMQ (reference sequence). This CDR3 has 17 residues.